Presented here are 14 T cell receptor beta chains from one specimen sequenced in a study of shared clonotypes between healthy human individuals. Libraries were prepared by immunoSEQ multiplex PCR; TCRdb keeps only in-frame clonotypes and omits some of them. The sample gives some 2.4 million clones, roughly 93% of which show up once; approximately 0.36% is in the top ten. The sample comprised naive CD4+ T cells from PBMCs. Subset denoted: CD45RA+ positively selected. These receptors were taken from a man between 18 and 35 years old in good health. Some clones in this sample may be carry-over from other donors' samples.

CDR3 protein: CASSLNSSTEGWGTEAFF. For the CDR3, the DNA is TGTGCCAGCAGCTTAAATTCATCGACAGAGGGGTGGGGCACTGAAGCTTTCTTT. The chain carries TRBV7-2 and TRBJ1-1; D might be TRBD1 (5 bases). Deletions cut 2 bases from V and 4 bases from J, with 23 bases between. The CDR3 is made up of 18 amino acids. The germline V gene has CDR1 SGHTA and CDR2 FQGNSA.

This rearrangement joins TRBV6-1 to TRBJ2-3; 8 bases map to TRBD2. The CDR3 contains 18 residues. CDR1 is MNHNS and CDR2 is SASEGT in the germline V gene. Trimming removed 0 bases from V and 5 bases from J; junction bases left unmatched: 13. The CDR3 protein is CASSEAPPWRGERDTQYF. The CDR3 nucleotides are TGTGCCAGCAGTGAAGCCCCCCCATGGCGGGGGGAAAGAGATACGCAGTATTTT.

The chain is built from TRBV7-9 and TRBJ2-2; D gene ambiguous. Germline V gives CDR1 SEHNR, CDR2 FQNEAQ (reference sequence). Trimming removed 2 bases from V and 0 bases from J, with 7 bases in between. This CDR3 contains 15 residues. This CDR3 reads CASSLRASNTGELFF. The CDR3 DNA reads TGTGCCAGCAGCTTACGGGCTTCGAACACCGGGGAGCTGTTTTTT. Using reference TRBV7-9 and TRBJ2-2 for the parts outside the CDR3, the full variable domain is DTGVSQNPRHKITKRGQNVTFRCDPISEHNRLYWYRQTLGQGPEFLTYFQNEAQLEKSRLLSDRFSAERPKGSFSTLEIQRTEQGDSAMYLCASSLRASNTGELFFGEGSRLTVL.

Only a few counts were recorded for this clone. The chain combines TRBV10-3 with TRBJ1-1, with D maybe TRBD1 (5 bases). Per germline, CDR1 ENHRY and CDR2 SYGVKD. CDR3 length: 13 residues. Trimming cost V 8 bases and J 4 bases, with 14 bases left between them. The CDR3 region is CAIEDVQGTEAFF. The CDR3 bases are TGTGCCATCGAGGACGTTCAGGGCACTGAAGCTTTCTTT.

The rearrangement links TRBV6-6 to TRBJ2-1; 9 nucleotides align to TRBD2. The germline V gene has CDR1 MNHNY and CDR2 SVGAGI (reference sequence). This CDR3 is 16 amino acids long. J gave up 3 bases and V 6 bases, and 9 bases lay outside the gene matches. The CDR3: CASRSILAGNYNEQFF. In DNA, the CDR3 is TGTGCCAGCAGGTCCATTCTAGCGGGAAACTACAATGAGCAGTTCTTC.

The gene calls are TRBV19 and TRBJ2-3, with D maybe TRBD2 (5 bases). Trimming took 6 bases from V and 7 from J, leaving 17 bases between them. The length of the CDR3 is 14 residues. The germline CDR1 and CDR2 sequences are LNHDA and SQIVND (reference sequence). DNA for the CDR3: TGTGCCAGTAGAGTGGGAGTAGGTCGGTATACGCAGTATTTT. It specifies CASRVGVGRYTQYF.

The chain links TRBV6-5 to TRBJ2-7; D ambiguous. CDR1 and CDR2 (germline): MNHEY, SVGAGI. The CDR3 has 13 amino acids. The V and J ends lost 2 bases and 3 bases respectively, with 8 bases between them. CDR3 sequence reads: CASSYLDGYEQYF. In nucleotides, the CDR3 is TGTGCCAGCAGTTACCTAGACGGCTACGAGCAGTACTTC.

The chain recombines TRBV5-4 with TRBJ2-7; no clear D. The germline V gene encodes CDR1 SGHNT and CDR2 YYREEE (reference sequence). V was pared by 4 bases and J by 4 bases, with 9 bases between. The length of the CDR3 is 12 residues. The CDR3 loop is CASSVDLYEQYF. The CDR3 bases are TGTGCCAGCAGCGTGGACCTATACGAGCAGTACTTC.

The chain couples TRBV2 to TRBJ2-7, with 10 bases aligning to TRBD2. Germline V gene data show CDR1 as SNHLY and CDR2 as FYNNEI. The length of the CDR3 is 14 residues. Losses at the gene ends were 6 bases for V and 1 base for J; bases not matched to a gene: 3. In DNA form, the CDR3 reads TGTGCCAGCAGGAGGACTAGCGGATCCTACGAGCAGTACTTC. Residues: CASRRTSGSYEQYF.

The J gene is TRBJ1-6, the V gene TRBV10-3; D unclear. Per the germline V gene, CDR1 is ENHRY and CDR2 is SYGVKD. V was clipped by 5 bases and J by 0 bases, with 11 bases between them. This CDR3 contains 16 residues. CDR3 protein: CAISRTDSSYNSPLHF. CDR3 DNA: TGTGCCATCAGTAGGACCGATAGCTCCTATAATTCACCCCTCCACTTT.

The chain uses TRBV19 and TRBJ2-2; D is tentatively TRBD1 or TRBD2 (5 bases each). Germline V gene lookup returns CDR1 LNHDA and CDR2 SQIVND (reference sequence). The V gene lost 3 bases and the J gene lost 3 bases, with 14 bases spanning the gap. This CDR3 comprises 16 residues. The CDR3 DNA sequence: TGTGCCAGTAGTATGTTGTGGGGGACCGACACCGGGGAGCTGTTTTTT. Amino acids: CASSMLWGTDTGELFF.

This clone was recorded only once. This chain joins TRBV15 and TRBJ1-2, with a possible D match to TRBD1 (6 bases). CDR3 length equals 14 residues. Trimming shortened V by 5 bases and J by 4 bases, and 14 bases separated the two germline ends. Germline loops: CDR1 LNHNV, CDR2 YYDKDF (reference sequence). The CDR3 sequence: CATSGGTRSYGYTF. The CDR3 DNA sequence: TGTGCCACCAGCGGGGGGACAAGGTCCTATGGCTACACCTTC.

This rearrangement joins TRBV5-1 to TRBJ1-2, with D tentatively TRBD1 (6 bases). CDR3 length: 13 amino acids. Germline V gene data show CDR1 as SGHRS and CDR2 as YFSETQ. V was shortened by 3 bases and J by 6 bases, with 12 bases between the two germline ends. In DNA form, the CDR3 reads TGCGCCAGCAGCTCGGCCGGACAGAATGGCTACACCTTC. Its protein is CASSSAGQNGYTF.

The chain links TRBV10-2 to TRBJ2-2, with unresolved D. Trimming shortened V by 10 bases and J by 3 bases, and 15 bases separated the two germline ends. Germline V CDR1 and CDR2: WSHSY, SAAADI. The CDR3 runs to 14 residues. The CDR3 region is CATIQPGDTGELFF. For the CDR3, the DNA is TGCGCCACCATCCAGCCTGGGGACACCGGGGAGCTGTTTTTT.